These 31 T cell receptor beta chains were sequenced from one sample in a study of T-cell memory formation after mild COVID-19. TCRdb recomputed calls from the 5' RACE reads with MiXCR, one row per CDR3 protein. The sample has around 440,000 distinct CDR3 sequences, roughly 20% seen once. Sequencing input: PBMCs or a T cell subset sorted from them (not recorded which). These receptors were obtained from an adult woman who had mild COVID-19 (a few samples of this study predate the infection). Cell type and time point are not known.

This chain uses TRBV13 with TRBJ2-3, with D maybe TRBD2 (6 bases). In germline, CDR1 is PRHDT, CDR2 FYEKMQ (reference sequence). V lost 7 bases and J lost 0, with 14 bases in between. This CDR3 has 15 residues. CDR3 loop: CASTLSRGSTDTQYF. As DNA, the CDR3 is TGTGCCAGCACACTAAGCCGGGGGAGCACAGATACGCAGTATTTT. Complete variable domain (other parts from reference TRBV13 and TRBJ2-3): AAGVIQSPRHLIKEKRETATLKCYPIPRHDTVYWYQQGPGQDPQFLISFYEKMQSDKGSIPDRFSAQQFSDYHSELNMSSLELGDSALYFCASTLSRGSTDTQYFGPGTRLTVL.

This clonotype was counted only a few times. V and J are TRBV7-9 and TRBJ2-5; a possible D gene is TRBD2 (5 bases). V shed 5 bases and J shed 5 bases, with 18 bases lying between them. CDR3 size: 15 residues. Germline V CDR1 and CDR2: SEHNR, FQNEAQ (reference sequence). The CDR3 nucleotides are TGTGCCAGCAGCCAAAGAGGGTATGGGGAGGAGACCCAGTACTTC. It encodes CASSQRGYGEETQYF.

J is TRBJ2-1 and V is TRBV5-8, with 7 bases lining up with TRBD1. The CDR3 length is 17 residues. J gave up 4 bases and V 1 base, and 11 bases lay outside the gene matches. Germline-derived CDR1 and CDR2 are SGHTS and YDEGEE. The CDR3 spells CASSLPTGIGLYNEQFF. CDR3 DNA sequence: TGTGCCAGCAGCTTGCCGACAGGGATAGGGCTTTACAATGAGCAGTTCTTC.

This CDR3 reads CASSSPTGQGLLSYNEQFF. CDR3 in DNA: TGCGCCAGCAGCTCTCCAACGGGACAGGGGCTCCTATCATACAATGAGCAGTTCTTC. The genes are TRBV5-1 and TRBJ2-1, with 10 bases fitting TRBD1. Trimming took 3 bases from V and 4 from J; bases not matched to a gene: 16. The CDR3 consists of 19 residues. Germline V gene data show CDR1 as SGHRS and CDR2 as YFSETQ.

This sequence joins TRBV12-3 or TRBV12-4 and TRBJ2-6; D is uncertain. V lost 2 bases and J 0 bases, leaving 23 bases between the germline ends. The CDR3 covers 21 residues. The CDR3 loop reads CASSLYPLTPSESSGANVLTF. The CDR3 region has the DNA TGTGCCAGCAGTTTATATCCCCTCACACCCAGCGAATCCTCTGGGGCCAACGTCCTGACTTTC.

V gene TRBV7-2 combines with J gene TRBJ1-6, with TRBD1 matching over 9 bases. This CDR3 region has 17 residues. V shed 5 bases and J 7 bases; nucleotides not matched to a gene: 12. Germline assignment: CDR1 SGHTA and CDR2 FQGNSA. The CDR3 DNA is TGTGCCAGCAGCGTATCACAGGGGGCGCGTCCCAATTCACCCCTCCACTTT. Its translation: CASSVSQGARPNSPLHF. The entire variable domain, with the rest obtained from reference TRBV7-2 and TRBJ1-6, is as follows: GAGVSQSPSNKVTEKGKDVELRCDPISGHTALYWYRQSLGQGLEFLIYFQGNSAPDKSGLPSDRFSAERTGGSVSTLTIQRTQQEDSAVYLCASSVSQGARPNSPLHFGNGTRLTVT.

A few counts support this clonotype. CDR3 nucleotide sequence: TGTGCCACCAGCAGAGGCTGGGGGCGCGGCACCGGGGAGCTGTTTTTT. It encodes CATSRGWGRGTGELFF. The V call is TRBV15, the J call TRBJ2-2; D might be TRBD1 (6 bases). The V end lost 1 base, the J end lost 4 bases, and 13 bases lay between the germline ends. Per germline, CDR1 LNHNV and CDR2 YYDKDF (reference sequence). The length of the CDR3 is 16 residues.

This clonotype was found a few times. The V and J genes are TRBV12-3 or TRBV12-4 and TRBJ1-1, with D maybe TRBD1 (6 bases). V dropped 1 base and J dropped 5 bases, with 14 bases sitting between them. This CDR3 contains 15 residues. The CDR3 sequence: CASSLGWGLGTEAFF. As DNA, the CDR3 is TGTGCCAGCAGTTTAGGTTGGGGGCTCGGGACTGAAGCTTTCTTT.

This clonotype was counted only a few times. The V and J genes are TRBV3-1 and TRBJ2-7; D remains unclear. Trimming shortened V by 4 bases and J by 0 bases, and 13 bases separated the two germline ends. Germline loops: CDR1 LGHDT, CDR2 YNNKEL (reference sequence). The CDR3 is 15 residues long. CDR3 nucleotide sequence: TGTGCCAGCAGCCCGTCGGAGTCATCCTCCTACGAGCAGTACTTC. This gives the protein CASSPSESSSYEQYF.

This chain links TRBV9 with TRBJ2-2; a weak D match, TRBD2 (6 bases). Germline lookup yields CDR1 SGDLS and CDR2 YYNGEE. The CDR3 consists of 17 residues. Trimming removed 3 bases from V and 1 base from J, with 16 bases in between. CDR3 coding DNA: TGTGCCAGCAGCGGAGTCCGGGACTCATTGAACACCGGGGAGCTGTTTTTT. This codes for CASSGVRDSLNTGELFF. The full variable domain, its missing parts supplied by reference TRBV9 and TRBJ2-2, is DSGVTQTPKHLITATGQRVTLRCSPRSGDLSVYWYQQSLDQGLQFLIQYYNGEERAKGNILERFSAQQFPDLHSELNLSSLELGDSALYFCASSGVRDSLNTGELFFGEGSRLTVL.

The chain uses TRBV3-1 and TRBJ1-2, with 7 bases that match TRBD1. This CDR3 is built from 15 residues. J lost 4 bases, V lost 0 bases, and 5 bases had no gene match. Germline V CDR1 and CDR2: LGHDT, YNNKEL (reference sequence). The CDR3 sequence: CASSQDRRQGYGYTF. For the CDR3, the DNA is TGTGCCAGCAGCCAAGATCGCCGACAGGGCTATGGCTACACCTTC.

For the CDR3, the DNA is TGTGCCAGCGGCGGACAGGCTAACACCGGGGAGCTGTTTTTT. Residues: CASGGQANTGELFF. V usage is TRBV7-3 and J usage is TRBJ2-2, with 7 bases aligning to TRBD1. Losses at the gene ends were 8 bases for V and 2 bases for J; bases not matched to a gene: 5. CDR1 is SGHTA, CDR2 FQGTGA, per germline. CDR3 length: 14 amino acids.

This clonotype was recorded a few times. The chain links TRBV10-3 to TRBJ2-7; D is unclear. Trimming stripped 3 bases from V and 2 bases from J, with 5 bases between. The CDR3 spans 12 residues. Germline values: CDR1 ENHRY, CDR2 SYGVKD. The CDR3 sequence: CAISDQAYEQYF. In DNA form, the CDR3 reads TGTGCCATCAGTGACCAGGCCTACGAGCAGTACTTC.

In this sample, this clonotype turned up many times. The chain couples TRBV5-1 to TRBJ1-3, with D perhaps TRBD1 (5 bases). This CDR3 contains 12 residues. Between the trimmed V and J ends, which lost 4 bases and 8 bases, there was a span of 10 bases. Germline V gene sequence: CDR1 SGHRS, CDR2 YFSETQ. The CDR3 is CASSRSRDTIYF. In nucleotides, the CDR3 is TGCGCCAGCAGCCGGTCCAGGGACACCATATATTTT.

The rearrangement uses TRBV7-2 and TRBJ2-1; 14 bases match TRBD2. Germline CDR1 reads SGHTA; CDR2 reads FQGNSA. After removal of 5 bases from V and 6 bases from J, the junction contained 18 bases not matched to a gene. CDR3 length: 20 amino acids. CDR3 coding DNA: TGTGCCAGCAGCCCGAAGATCGGGACTAGCGGGAGCTTTTATACCAATGAGCAGTTCTTC. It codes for CASSPKIGTSGSFYTNEQFF.

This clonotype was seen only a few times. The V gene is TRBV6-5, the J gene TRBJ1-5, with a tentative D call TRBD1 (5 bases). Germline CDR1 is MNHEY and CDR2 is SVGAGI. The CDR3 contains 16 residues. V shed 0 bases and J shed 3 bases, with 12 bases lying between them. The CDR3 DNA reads TGTGCCAGCAGTTACTCGTTTTCAGGGCCCAATCAGCCCCAGCATTTT. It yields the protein CASSYSFSGPNQPQHF.

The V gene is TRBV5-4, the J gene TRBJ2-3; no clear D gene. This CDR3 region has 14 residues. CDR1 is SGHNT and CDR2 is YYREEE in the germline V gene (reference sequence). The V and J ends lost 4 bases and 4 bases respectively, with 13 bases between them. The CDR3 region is CASSTRVEADTQYF. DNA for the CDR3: TGTGCCAGCAGCACACGGGTTGAAGCAGATACGCAGTATTTT. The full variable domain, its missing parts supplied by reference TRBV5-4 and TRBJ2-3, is ETGVTQSPTHLIKTRGQQVTLRCSSQSGHNTVSWYQQALGQGPQFIFQYYREEENGRGNFPPRFSGLQFPNYSSELNVNALELDDSALYLCASSTRVEADTQYFGPGTRLTVL.

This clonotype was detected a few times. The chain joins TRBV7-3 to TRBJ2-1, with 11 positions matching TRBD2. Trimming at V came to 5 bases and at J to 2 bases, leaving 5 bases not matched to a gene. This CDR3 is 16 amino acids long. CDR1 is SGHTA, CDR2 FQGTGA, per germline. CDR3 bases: TGTGCCAGCAGCGCCAGGACTAGCGGGCCCTACAATGAGCAGTTCTTC. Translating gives CASSARTSGPYNEQFF.

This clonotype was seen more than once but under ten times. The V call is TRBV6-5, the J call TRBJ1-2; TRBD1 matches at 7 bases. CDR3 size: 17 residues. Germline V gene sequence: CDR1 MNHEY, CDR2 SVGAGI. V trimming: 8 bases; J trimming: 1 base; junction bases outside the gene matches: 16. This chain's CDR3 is CASGGSGGTEFNYGYTF. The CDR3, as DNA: TGTGCCAGCGGGGGATCTGGCGGGACAGAGTTTAACTATGGCTACACCTTC.

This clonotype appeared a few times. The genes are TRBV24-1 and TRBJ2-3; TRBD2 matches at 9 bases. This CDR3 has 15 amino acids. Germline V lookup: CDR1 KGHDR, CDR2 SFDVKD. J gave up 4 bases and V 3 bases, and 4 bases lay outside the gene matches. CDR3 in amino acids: CATSDGGRAPDTQYF. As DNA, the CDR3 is TGTGCCACCAGTGATGGCGGGAGGGCGCCAGATACGCAGTATTTT.

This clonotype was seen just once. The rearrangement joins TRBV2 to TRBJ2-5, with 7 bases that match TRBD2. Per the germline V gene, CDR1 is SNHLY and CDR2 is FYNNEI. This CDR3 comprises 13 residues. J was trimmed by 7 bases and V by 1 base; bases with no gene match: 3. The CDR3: CASSEERGWTQYF. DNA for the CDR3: TGTGCCAGCAGTGAAGAGCGGGGTTGGACCCAGTACTTC.

The CDR3 DNA follows: TGTGCCAGCAGCTCTGGAGGCCCTGAGTTCAACAATGAGCAGTTCTTC. Amino acid sequence: CASSSGGPEFNNEQFF. The chain uses TRBV7-6 and TRBJ2-1; tentatively, D is TRBD2 (5 bases). Germline-derived CDR1 and CDR2 are SGHVS and FNYEAQ. Trimming removed 4 bases from V and 5 bases from J, with 18 bases in between. The CDR3 totals 16 residues.

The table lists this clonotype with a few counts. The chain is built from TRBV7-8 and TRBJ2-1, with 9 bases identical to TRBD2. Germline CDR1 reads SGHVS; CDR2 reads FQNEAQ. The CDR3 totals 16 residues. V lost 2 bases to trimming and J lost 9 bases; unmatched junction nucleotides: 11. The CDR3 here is CASSLWLAGIYGEQFF. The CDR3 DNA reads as TGTGCCAGCAGCTTATGGCTAGCGGGAATATATGGTGAGCAGTTCTTC.

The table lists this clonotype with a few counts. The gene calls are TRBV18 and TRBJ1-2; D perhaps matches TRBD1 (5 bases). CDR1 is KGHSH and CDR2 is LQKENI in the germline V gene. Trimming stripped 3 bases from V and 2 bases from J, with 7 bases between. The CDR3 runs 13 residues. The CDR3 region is CASSPRDNYGYTF. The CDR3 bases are TGTGCCAGCTCACCCAGGGACAACTATGGCTACACCTTC.

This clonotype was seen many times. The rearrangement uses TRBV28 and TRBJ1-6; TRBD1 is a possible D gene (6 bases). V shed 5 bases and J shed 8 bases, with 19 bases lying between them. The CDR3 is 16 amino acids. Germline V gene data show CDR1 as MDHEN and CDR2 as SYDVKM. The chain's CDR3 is CASSTPGHAWDSPLHF. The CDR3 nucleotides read TGTGCCAGCAGTACACCGGGACACGCCTGGGATTCACCCCTCCACTTT.

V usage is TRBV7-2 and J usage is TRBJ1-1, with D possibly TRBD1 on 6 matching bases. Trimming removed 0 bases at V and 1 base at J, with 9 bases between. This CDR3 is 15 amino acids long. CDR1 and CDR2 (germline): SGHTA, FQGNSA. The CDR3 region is CASSLAGGPNTEAFF. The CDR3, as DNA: TGTGCCAGCAGCTTAGCGGGGGGCCCGAACACTGAAGCTTTCTTT.

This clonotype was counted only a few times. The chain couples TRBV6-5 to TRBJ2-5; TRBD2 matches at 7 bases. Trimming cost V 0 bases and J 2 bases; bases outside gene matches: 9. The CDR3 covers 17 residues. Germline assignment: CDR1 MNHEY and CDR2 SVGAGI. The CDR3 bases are TGTGCCAGCAGTTACTCGACGTGGCGAGCGGGACAAGAGACCCAGTACTTC. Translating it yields CASSYSTWRAGQETQYF.

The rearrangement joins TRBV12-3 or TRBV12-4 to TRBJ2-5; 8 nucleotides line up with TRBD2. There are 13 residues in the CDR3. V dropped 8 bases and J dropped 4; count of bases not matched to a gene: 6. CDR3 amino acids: CASQSGGIETQYF. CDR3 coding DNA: TGTGCCAGCCAGTCGGGGGGGATAGAGACCCAGTACTTC.

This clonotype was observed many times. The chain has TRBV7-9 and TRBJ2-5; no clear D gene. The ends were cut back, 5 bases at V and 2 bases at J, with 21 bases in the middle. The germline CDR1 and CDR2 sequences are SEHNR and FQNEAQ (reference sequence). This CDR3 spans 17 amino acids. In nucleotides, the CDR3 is TGTGCCAGCAGCACGATAACCCCGTCGGTAGGGCAAGAGACCCAGTACTTC. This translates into CASSTITPSVGQETQYF.

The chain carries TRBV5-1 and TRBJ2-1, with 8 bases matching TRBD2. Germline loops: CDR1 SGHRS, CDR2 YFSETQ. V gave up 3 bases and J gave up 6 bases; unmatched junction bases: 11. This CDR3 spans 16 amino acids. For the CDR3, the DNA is TGCGCCAGCAGCTGGGAGCCGGGGGGGCCGGGCAATGAGCAGTTCTTC. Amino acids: CASSWEPGGPGNEQFF. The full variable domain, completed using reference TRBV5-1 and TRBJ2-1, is KAGVTQTPRYLIKTRGQQVTLSCSPISGHRSVSWYQQTPGQGLQFLFEYFSETQRNKGNFPGRFSGRQFSNSRSEMNVSTLELGDSALYLCASSWEPGGPGNEQFFGPGTRLTVL.

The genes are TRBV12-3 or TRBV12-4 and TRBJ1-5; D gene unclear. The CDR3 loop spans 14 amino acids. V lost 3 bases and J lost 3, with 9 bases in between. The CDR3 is CASSLGGLNQPQHF. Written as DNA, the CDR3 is TGTGCCAGCAGTTTGGGCGGCCTCAATCAGCCCCAGCATTTT.